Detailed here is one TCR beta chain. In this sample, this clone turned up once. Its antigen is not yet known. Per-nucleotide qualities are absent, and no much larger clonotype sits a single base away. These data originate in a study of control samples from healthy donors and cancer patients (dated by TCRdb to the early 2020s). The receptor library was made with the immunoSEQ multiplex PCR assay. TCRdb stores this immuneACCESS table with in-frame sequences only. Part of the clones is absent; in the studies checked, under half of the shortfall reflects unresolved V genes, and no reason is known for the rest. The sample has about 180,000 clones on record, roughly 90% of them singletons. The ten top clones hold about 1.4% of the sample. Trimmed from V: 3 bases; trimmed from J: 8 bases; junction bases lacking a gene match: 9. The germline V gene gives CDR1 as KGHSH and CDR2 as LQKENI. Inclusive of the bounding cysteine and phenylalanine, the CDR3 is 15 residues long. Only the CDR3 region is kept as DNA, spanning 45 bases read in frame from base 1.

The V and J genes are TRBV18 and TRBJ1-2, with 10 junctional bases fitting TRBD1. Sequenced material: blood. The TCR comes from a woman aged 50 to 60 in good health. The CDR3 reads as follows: CASSPSGTGDRGYTF. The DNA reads TGTGCCAGCTCACCCTCCGGGACAGGGGATCGCGGCTACACCTTC. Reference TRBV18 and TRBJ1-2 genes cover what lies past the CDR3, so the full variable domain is NAGVMQNPRHLVRRRGQEARLRCSPMKGHSHVYWYRQLPEEGLKFMVYLQKENIIDESGMPKERFSAEFPKEGPSILRIQQVVRGDSAAYFCASSPSGTGDRGYTFGSGTRLTVV.